Below, 5 T cell receptor beta chains from the same sample are listed, as sequenced in a study of beta chain features in type 1 diabetes. Every bit of the isolated RNA underwent reverse transcription, so sequencing read expressed TCRB transcripts. Libraries were prepared by immunoSEQ multiplex PCR; TCRdb keeps only in-frame clonotypes and omits some of them. The data hold 240,000 or so clones, with less than 35% observed a single time. The sequenced sample consisted of central memory CD4+ T cells from blood. Source of these receptors: a man between 25 and 39 years old in good health.

The chain has TRBV5-4 and TRBJ2-3; TRBD2 agrees at 7 bases. Per the germline V gene, CDR1 is SGHNT and CDR2 is YYREEE (reference sequence). CDR3 size: 14 residues. Germline trimming cut 3 bases from V and 3 bases from J; bases unmatched to any gene: 4. DNA of the CDR3: TGTGCCAGCAGCTCGGCTAGCGGAACAGATACGCAGTATTTT. Protein: CASSSASGTDTQYF.

The V gene is TRBV30, the J gene TRBJ2-5, with D hard to call. Matching the DNA end better, TRBJ2-7 makes the J call doubtful. Germline loops: CDR1 GTSNPN, CDR2 SVGIG (reference sequence). The CDR3 spans 12 residues. CDR3: CAWSESTYEQYF. CDR3 nucleotide sequence: TGTGCCTGGAGTGAAAGTACCTACGAGCAGTACTTC.

The sample holds a few counts of this clone. The chain carries TRBV30 and TRBJ1-5, with D tentatively TRBD1 (6 bases). Trimming removed 0 bases at V and 6 bases at J, with 15 bases between. Germline V gene sequence: CDR1 GTSNPN, CDR2 SVGIG (reference sequence). The CDR3 sequence is 15 residues long. The CDR3: CAWSVAGAARQPQHF. CDR3 nucleotide sequence: TGTGCCTGGAGTGTGGCAGGGGCCGCCCGTCAGCCCCAGCATTTT.

This clone appeared many times. V usage is TRBV15 and J usage is TRBJ1-3; TRBD1 might be the D (5 bases). CDR1 LNHNV and CDR2 YYDKDF come from the germline V gene (reference sequence). Trimming shortened V by 0 bases and J by 4 bases, and 10 bases separated the two germline ends. CDR3 length: 15 residues. The CDR3 DNA reads TGTGCCACCAGCAGAGATGGACAAGCGGGAAACACCATATATTTT. As protein: CATSRDGQAGNTIYF.

The chain has TRBV19 and TRBJ2-7; 7 bases agree with TRBD1. Trimming cost V 11 bases and J 5 bases; bases outside gene matches: 9. This CDR3 comprises 12 residues. In germline, CDR1 is LNHDA, CDR2 SQIVND (reference sequence). CDR3 loop: CAFNEGANEQYF. The DNA of the CDR3 is TGTGCCTTCAACGAGGGGGCCAACGAGCAGTACTTC.